These 23 T cell receptor beta chains share one sample of origin, sequenced in a study of cytomegalovirus exposure and HLA in healthy donors. Repertoires were generated with immunoSEQ multiplex PCR, while TCRdb's copy carries only in-frame clones and drops some. The data contain about 160,000 clones, 85% to 90% of them singletons. The specimen was PBMCs. Every receptor here comes from a woman in her late teens or twenties in good health and CMV-seropositive.

The CDR3 spells CASSRPGTSRYEQYF. CDR3 nucleotide sequence: TGCGCCAGCAGCCGCCCCGGGACTAGTCGCTACGAGCAGTACTTC. This chain joins TRBV4-1 and TRBJ2-7; the match to TRBD2 covers 8 bases. The CDR3 has 15 amino acids. CDR1 is MGHRA and CDR2 is YSYEKL in the germline V gene. V gave up 4 bases and J gave up 3 bases; unmatched junction bases: 8.

The chain uses TRBV11-3 and TRBJ2-5; a weak D match, TRBD2 (6 bases). Between the trimmed V and J ends, which lost 7 bases and 1 base, there was a span of 10 bases. Germline CDR1 reads SGHNT; CDR2 reads YENEEA. This CDR3 contains 13 residues. The CDR3 sequence is CASKAGTQETQYF. Written as DNA, the CDR3 is TGTGCCAGCAAGGCGGGGACCCAAGAGACCCAGTACTTC.

The chain has TRBV28 and TRBJ2-7; tentatively, D is TRBD1 (6 bases). Trimming cost V 3 bases and J 2 bases, with 17 bases left between them. The CDR3 length is 16 residues. Germline CDR1 is MDHEN and CDR2 is SYDVKM. This CDR3 reads CASSLTTGTTTYEQYF. The CDR3 DNA reads as TGTGCCAGCAGTTTGACCACCGGGACAACCACCTACGAGCAGTACTTC.

The CDR3 sequence: CATSRRTEAFF. Here the CDR3 DNA reads TGTGCCACAAGCAGGCGTACTGAAGCTTTCTTT. The chain uses TRBV6-6 and TRBJ1-1; D gene ambiguous. The CDR3 contains 11 residues. V gave up 10 bases and J gave up 5 bases, with 11 bases separating them. CDR1 is MNHNY and CDR2 is SVGAGI in the germline V gene (reference sequence).

V usage is TRBV18 and J usage is TRBJ2-5; 8 nucleotides agree with TRBD1. CDR1 is KGHSH, CDR2 LQKENI, per germline. With 5 bases clipped from V and 5 bases from J, the junction kept 13 bases outside the gene matches. The CDR3 contains 16 residues. CDR3 DNA: TGTGCCAGCTCAACAGGGGACAGGAGATTTATGGAGACCCAGTACTTC. Its protein product is CASSTGDRRFMETQYF.

The chain uses TRBV6-5 and TRBJ2-7, with D possibly TRBD2 on 6 matching bases. V was clipped by 6 bases and J by 4 bases, with 10 bases between them. The CDR3 sequence is 12 residues long. Per germline, CDR1 MNHEY and CDR2 SVGAGI. CDR3 bases: TGTGCCAGCAGGGGGGGTTCTTACGAGCAGTACTTC. Encoded protein: CASRGGSYEQYF.

The chain is built from TRBV10-3 and TRBJ2-1, with 13 bases lining up with TRBD2. This CDR3 has 17 residues. The germline V gene has CDR1 ENHRY and CDR2 SYGVKD. V was clipped by 3 bases and J by 8 bases; unmatched bases: 10. In DNA form, the CDR3 reads TGTGCCATCAGTGACCTTACCGGGACTAGCGGGGCGGATGAGCAGTTCTTC. This encodes CAISDLTGTSGADEQFF.

The chain uses TRBV10-3 and TRBJ2-3; D not resolved. The CDR3 is made up of 14 amino acids. Germline CDR1 reads ENHRY; CDR2 reads SYGVKD. V lost 2 bases and J 2 bases, leaving 8 bases between the germline ends. CDR3 nucleotide sequence: TGTGCCATCAGTGAGGCCCGAGTCACAGATACGCAGTATTTT. Translated, it gives CAISEARVTDTQYF.

In the case of this clone: The conserved final phenylalanine or tryptophan is absent from the CDR3, which likely points to a read error. It is unclear where the CDR3 begins or ends on the DNA, so no DNA is shown, and the CDR3 is as TCRdb lists it. The chain has TRBV5-1 and TRBJ2-7; the table's D call TRBD2 went unverified against the DNA. The CDR3 totals 11 residues, both ends included. Germline V gives CDR1 SGHRS, CDR2 YFSETQ. CDR3 sequence reads: CASTTVTEGPI.

The gene calls are TRBV29-1 and TRBJ2-5, with D possibly TRBD2 on 5 matching bases. Trimming took 6 bases from V and 5 from J, leaving 13 bases between them. This CDR3 region has 12 residues. Germline assignment: CDR1 SQVTM and CDR2 ANQGSEA. CDR3 sequence reads: CSVSGSGETQYF. For the CDR3, the DNA is TGCAGCGTAAGTGGGAGCGGCGAGACCCAGTACTTC. Full variable domain (outside the CDR3, taken from reference TRBV29-1 and TRBJ2-5): SAVISQKPSRDICQRGTSLTIQCQVDSQVTMMFWYRQQPGQSLTLIATANQGSEATYESGFVIDKFPISRPNLTFSTLTVSNMSPEDSSIYLCSVSGSGETQYFGPGTRLLVL.

V gene TRBV18 combines with J gene TRBJ1-5; maybe TRBD1 (5 bases). CDR3 length equals 14 residues. CDR1 and CDR2 from the germline V gene are KGHSH and LQKENI. V lost 4 bases and J lost 4, with 11 bases in between. CDR3 sequence: CASSLSGGNQPQHF. The CDR3 bases are TGTGCCAGCTCACTGTCGGGGGGTAATCAGCCCCAGCATTTT.

V usage is TRBV19 and J usage is TRBJ1-5; D may be TRBD1 (6 bases). Trimming took off 3 bases at V and 1 base at J, with 10 bases between the two ends. This CDR3 has 15 residues. Germline V gene sequence: CDR1 LNHDA, CDR2 SQIVND (reference sequence). The CDR3 bases are TGTGCCAGTAGTATTCGACAGGCGAGCAATCAGCCCCAGCATTTT. It is translated as CASSIRQASNQPQHF.

The chain combines TRBV18 with TRBJ2-1; 9 bases align to TRBD1. CDR3 length: 15 residues. CDR1 and CDR2 from the germline V gene are KGHSH and LQKENI. With V trimmed by 5 bases and J by 4 bases, 6 bases remained unmatched. For the CDR3, the DNA is TGTGCCAGCTCATCACAGGGGGCTGATTACAATGAGCAGTTCTTC. This sequence encodes CASSSQGADYNEQFF. Full variable domain (remainder filled in from reference TRBV18 and TRBJ2-1): NAGVMQNPRHLVRRRGQEARLRCSPMKGHSHVYWYRQLPEEGLKFMVYLQKENIIDESGMPKERFSAEFPKEGPSILRIQQVVRGDSAAYFCASSSQGADYNEQFFGPGTRLTVL.

The rearrangement uses TRBV28 and TRBJ2-1; the match to TRBD1 covers 10 bases. With V trimmed by 4 bases and J by 2 bases, 8 bases remained unmatched. The CDR3 is made up of 17 amino acids. Per germline, CDR1 MDHEN and CDR2 SYDVKM. Here the CDR3 DNA reads TGTGCCAGCAGTTCCCGGGACAGGGGACTTCCCTACAATGAGCAGTTCTTC. It codes for CASSSRDRGLPYNEQFF.

The genes are TRBV6-5 and TRBJ1-1, with D possibly matching TRBD1 (6 bases). The CDR3 is made up of 15 amino acids. Germline V lookup: CDR1 MNHEY, CDR2 SVGAGI. V lost 4 bases and J 0 bases, leaving 12 bases between the germline ends. CDR3 nucleotide sequence: TGTGCCAGCAGTTCGGCGGGGGCGGTGAACACTGAAGCTTTCTTT. Translation gives CASSSAGAVNTEAFF.

This clone came up once. The gene calls are TRBV11-3 and TRBJ2-1; 12 bases agree with TRBD2. With V trimmed by 5 bases and J by 0 bases, 5 bases remained unmatched. Germline-derived CDR1 and CDR2 are SGHNT and YENEEA. CDR3 size: 17 residues. CDR3 amino acids: CASSQRTSGISYNEQFF. CDR3 DNA sequence: TGTGCCAGCAGCCAAAGGACTAGCGGGATCTCCTACAATGAGCAGTTCTTC.

This chain connects TRBV15 to TRBJ2-3, with D unclear. The CDR3 spans 17 residues. V was trimmed by 0 bases and J by 2 bases, leaving 15 bases between them. Looked up from germline, CDR1 is LNHNV and CDR2 is YYDKDF (reference sequence). The CDR3 loop is CATSRDLSTPNTDTQYF. CDR3 coding DNA: TGTGCCACCAGCAGAGATTTAAGTACACCCAACACAGATACGCAGTATTTT.

The chain uses TRBV7-9 and TRBJ1-1; 11 bases line up with TRBD1. Germline V gene lookup returns CDR1 SEHNR and CDR2 FQNEAQ (reference sequence). V dropped 5 bases and J dropped 3; count of bases not matched to a gene: 2. The CDR3 spans 14 residues. CDR3 loop: CASSRDRGDTEAFF. CDR3 nucleotide sequence: TGTGCCAGCAGCCGGGACAGGGGGGACACTGAAGCTTTCTTT.

V and J are TRBV29-1 and TRBJ2-3; TRBD1 might be the D (5 bases). CDR1 is SQVTM, CDR2 ANQGSEA, per germline. The CDR3 is 11 residues long. The V and J ends lost 3 bases and 4 bases respectively, with 5 bases between them. CDR3 sequence reads: CSVDRADTQYF. DNA of the CDR3: TGCAGCGTTGACAGGGCAGATACGCAGTATTTT.

The CDR3 region is CAISETSGSVNIQYF. The DNA for the CDR3 is TGTGCCATCAGTGAGACTAGCGGGAGTGTGAACATTCAGTACTTC. The chain recombines TRBV10-3 with TRBJ2-4; 11 nucleotides line up with TRBD2. CDR3 size: 15 residues. V lost 2 bases and J lost 7; bases outside the gene matches: 4. Germline-derived CDR1 and CDR2 are ENHRY and SYGVKD.

This chain joins TRBV2 and TRBJ1-1; D gene unclear. CDR3 length: 13 amino acids. Between the trimmed V and J ends, which lost 6 bases and 5 bases, there was a span of 13 bases. Germline assignment: CDR1 SNHLY and CDR2 FYNNEI. CDR3: CASRFDYVTEAFF. As DNA, the CDR3 is TGTGCCAGCAGGTTTGACTATGTGACTGAAGCTTTCTTT.

This clone was found once. The chain carries TRBV4-3 and TRBJ2-2, with 9 bases aligning to TRBD1. The length of the CDR3 is 15 residues. CDR1 LGHNA and CDR2 YSLEER come from the germline V gene. Losses at the gene ends were 4 bases for V and 3 bases for J; bases not matched to a gene: 3. CDR3 bases: TGCGCCAGCAGCCTAGGACAGGGGTACACCGGGGAGCTGTTTTTT. This translates into CASSLGQGYTGELFF.

There are a few counts of this clone. Distinct nucleotide sequences in the sample also encode this CDR3. CDR3 nucleotides: TGTGCCACCAGCAGAGACAGGGGAACCGGGGAGCTGTTTTTT. Translated: CATSRDRGTGELFF. The chain has TRBV15 and TRBJ2-2; TRBD1 is a possible D gene (6 bases). The germline V gene encodes CDR1 LNHNV and CDR2 YYDKDF (reference sequence). The germline V and J ends were trimmed by 0 bases and 5 bases, with 7 bases remaining between them. This CDR3 contains 14 residues.